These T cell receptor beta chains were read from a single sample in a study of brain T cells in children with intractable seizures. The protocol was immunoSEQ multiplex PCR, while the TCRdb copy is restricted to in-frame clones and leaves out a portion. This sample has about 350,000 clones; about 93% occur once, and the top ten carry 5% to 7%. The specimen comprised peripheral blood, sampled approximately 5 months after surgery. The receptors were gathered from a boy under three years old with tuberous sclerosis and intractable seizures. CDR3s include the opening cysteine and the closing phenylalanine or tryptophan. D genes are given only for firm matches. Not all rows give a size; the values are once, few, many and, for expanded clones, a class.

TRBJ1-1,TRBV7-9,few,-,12,TGTGCCAGCAGAAGGGGAAACACTGAAGCTTTCTTT,CASRRGNTEAFF
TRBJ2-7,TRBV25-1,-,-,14,TGTGCCAGCAGTGAAGCAGGCAGCCTTTACGAGCAGTACTTC,CASSEAGSLYEQYF
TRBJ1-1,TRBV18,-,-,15,TGTGCCAGCTCACCACCCGGGTCGATGAACACTGAAGCTTTCTTT,CASSPPGSMNTEAFF
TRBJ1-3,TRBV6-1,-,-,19,TGTGCCAGCAGTGAAGGGGTAAGCTTAGTCGGCTACTCTGGAAACACCATATATTTT,CASSEGVSLVGYSGNTIYF
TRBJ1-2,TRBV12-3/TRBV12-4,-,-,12,TGTGCCAGCAGTTTAGCGGGGGGCAGTTACACCTTC,CASSLAGGSYTF
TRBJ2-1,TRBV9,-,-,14,TGTGCCAGCAGCGTAGAGGAACTATACAATGAGCAGTTCTTC,CASSVEELYNEQFF
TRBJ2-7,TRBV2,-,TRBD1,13,TGTGCCCAAATCACGACAGGGAGCTACGAGCAGTACTTC,CAQITTGSYEQYF
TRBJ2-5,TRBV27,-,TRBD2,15,TGTGCCAGCAGTCACCTAGCGGAGGCGGGAGAGACCCAGTACTTC,CASSHLAEAGETQYF
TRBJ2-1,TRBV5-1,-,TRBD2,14,TGCGCCAGCAGCTTGGAGACTAGCGACGGTGAGCAGTTCTTC,CASSLETSDGEQFF
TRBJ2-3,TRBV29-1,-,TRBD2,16,TGCAGCGTTCTACACGTCCCGGGACTAGCGGCAGATACGCAGTATTTT,CSVLHVPGLAADTQYF
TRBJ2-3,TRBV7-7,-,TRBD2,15,TGTGCTAGCAGCTTGGGACTAGCGGGCACAGATACGCAGTATTTT,CASSLGLAGTDTQYF
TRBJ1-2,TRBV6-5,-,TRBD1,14,TGTGCCACGGAACCGGGACAGACTTTCTATGGCTACACCTTC,CATEPGQTFYGYTF
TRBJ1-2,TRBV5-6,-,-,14,TGTGCCAGCAGCTTAGGGCATCACCCTCACGGCTACACCTTC,CASSLGHHPHGYTF
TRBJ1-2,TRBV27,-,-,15,TGTGCCAGCAGTTTATCGTCCCAGGGTCAAGGTGGCTACACCTTC,CASSLSSQGQGGYTF
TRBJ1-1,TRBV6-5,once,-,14,TGTGCCAGCAGCCAAAGACAGCGGAACACTGAAGCTTTCTTT,CASSQRQRNTEAFF
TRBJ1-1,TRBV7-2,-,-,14,TGTGCCAGCAGCTTATCAGGGGAGGGGACTGAAGCTTTCTTT,CASSLSGEGTEAFF
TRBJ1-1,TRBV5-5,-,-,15,TGTGCCAGCAGCTCGGGGACGGGCGGGGTCACTGAAGCTTTCTTT,CASSSGTGGVTEAFF
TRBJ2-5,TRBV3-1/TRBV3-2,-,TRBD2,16,TGTGCCAGCAGCCATCCCGGGACTAGCGGTCCTGAGACCCAGTACTTC,CASSHPGTSGPETQYF
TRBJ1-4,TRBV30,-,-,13,TGTGCCTGGAGTAAGCGACAGAAAGAAAAACTGTTTTTT,CAWSKRQKEKLFF
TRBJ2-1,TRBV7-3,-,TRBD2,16,TGTGCCAGCAGCTTAAACCGACTAGCGGGGGGCAATGAGCAGTTCTTC,CASSLNRLAGGNEQFF
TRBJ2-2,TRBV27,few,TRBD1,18,TGTGCCAGCAGTTTAGCGGTTAGGGACAGGGGTCGCACCGGGGAGCTGTTTTTT,CASSLAVRDRGRTGELFF
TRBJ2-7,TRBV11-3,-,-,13,TGTGCCAGCAGCTACGACCGAACCTACGAGCAGTACTTC,CASSYDRTYEQYF
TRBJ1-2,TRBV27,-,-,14,TGTGCCAGCAGTACGGCCTGGCGGGACTATGGCTACACCTTC,CASSTAWRDYGYTF
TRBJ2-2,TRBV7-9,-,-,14,TGTGCCAGCAGCTTAGATCTGGCGACCGGGGAGCTGTTTTTT,CASSLDLATGELFF
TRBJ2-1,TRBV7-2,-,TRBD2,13,TGTGCCAGTATCCCGTGGAGGGAGGGTGAGCAGTTCTTC,CASIPWREGEQFF
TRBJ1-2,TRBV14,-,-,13,TGTGCCAGCAGCCAAGGGCAGAACTATGGCTACACCTTC,CASSQGQNYGYTF
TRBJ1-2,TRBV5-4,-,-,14,TGTGCCAGCAGCCGTTGGACAGACTTCTATGGCTACACCTTC,CASSRWTDFYGYTF
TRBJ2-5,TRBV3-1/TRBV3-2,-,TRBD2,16,TGTGCCAGCAGCCAAGGTCTAGCGGGAGGACAAGAGACCCAGTACTTC,CASSQGLAGGQETQYF
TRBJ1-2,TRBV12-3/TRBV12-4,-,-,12,TGTGCCAGCAGGAAACGGACAGACGGCTACACCTTC,CASRKRTDGYTF
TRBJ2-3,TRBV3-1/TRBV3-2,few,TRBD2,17,TGTGCCAGCAGCCTCGACCGGGGGACTAGCGGCTCAGATACGCAGTATTTT,CASSLDRGTSGSDTQYF
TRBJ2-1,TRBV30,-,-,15,TGTGCCTGCCTCAGTGGGTTGAGGGTTTACAATGAGCAGTTCTTC,CACLSGLRVYNEQFF